A single sample gave rise to the 8 T cell receptor beta chains below, sequenced in a study of cytomegalovirus exposure and HLA in healthy donors. 13 Jbeta primers and 60 Vbeta primers were used for the PCR. Sequencing used immunoSEQ multiplex PCR; TCRdb keeps in-frame clones, though not all of them. Among some 130,000 clones listed, 80% to 85% were seen once. What was sequenced was PBMCs. The receptors here all came from a human donor in good health.

The chain has TRBV11-2 and TRBJ2-7; a possible D gene is TRBD2 (6 bases). Trimming shortened V by 2 bases and J by 2 bases, and 13 bases separated the two germline ends. Germline V gives CDR1 SGHAT, CDR2 FQNNGV. This CDR3 contains 15 residues. Here the CDR3 reads CASSLIGDSAYEQYF. The CDR3 region has the DNA TGTGCCAGCAGCTTAATTGGGGACTCTGCCTACGAGCAGTACTTC.

This clone appeared a single time. J is TRBJ2-1 and V is TRBV10-1; possibly TRBD2 for D (5 bases). The CDR3 contains 14 residues. In germline, CDR1 is WNHNN, CDR2 SYGVQD (reference sequence). The V gene lost 5 bases and the J gene lost 9 bases, with 17 bases spanning the gap. For the CDR3, the DNA is TGCGCCAGCAGTCCCCACTATGGGAGCAGTGAGCAGTTCTTC. It encodes CASSPHYGSSEQFF.

This sequence joins TRBV15 and TRBJ1-2; no firm D call. This CDR3 contains 13 residues. Germline V CDR1 and CDR2: LNHNV, YYDKDF (reference sequence). V gave up 1 base and J gave up 3 bases, with 6 bases separating them. The CDR3: CATSRGSYYGYTF. The DNA of the CDR3 is TGTGCCACCAGCAGAGGCAGTTACTATGGCTACACCTTC.

The rearrangement links TRBV6-1 to TRBJ1-5; a possible D gene is TRBD1 (6 bases). This CDR3 region has 15 residues. Germline loops: CDR1 MNHNS, CDR2 SASEGT. The V and J ends lost 6 bases and 3 bases respectively, with 15 bases between them. In nucleotides, the CDR3 is TGTGCCAGCAGATCGTACAGGGCCGACAATCAGCCCCAGCATTTT. Translation: CASRSYRADNQPQHF.

Worth noting for this clone: One end of the junction is discordant with germline, which a read error may explain. The same CDR3 is also encoded by other DNA sequences in this sample. The chain has TRBV27 and TRBJ1-2; D remains ambiguous. CDR3 length: 16 amino acids. Per germline, CDR1 MNHEY and CDR2 SMNVEV (reference sequence). DNA for the CDR3: TGTGCCAGCAGCTTATCGATCCTGGGAGGACACTATGGCTACACCTTC. Its protein is CASSLSILGGHYGYTF.

This sequence joins TRBV4-1 and TRBJ1-1, with a tentative D call TRBD1 (6 bases). V lost 5 bases, J lost 0 bases, and 13 bases lay in between. Germline V gene sequence: CDR1 MGHRA, CDR2 YSYEKL. This CDR3 is 15 amino acids long. The CDR3 is CASSYRTVMNTEAFF. CDR3 DNA: TGCGCCAGCAGCTACCGGACAGTAATGAACACTGAAGCTTTCTTT.

The chain joins TRBV12-5 to TRBJ1-1; 10 bases are shared with TRBD1. The CDR3 covers 17 residues. Germline V gene data show CDR1 as LGHNT and CDR2 as FRNRAP. The V gene end was trimmed by 3 bases and the J gene end by 1 base; junction bases not matched to a gene: 8. The chain's CDR3 is CASGLTGTGARNTEAFF. As DNA, the CDR3 is TGTGCTAGTGGTTTAACCGGGACAGGGGCAAGGAACACTGAAGCTTTCTTT.

V usage is TRBV19 and J usage is TRBJ2-7; the match to TRBD1 covers 8 bases. V gave up 4 bases and J gave up 0 bases; unmatched junction bases: 5. Germline values: CDR1 LNHDA, CDR2 SQIVND (reference sequence). The CDR3 covers 15 residues. CDR3 sequence (DNA): TGTGCCAGTAGTAAGACCGGGACAGGCTCCTACGAGCAGTACTTC. It specifies CASSKTGTGSYEQYF.